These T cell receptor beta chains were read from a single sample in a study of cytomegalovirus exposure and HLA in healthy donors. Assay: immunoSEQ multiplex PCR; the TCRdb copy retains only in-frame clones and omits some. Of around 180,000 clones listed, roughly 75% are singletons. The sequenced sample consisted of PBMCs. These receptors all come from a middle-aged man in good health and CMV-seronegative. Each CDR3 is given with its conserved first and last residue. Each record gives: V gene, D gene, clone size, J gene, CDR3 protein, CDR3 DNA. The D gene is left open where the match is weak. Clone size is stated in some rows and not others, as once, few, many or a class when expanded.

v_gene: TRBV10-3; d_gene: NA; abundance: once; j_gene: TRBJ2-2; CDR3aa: CAISAGTGELFF; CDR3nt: TGTGCCATCAGTGCCGGCACCGGGGAGCTGTTTTTT
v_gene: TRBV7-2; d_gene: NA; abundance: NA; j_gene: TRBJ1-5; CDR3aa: CASTLAGSNQPQHF; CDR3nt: TGTGCCAGCACCCTTGCGGGCAGCAATCAGCCCCAGCATTTT
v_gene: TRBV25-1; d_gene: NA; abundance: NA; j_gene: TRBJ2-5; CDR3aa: CASSVGAVATQETQYF; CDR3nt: TGTGCCAGCAGTGTAGGGGCGGTAGCAACCCAAGAGACCCAGTACTTC
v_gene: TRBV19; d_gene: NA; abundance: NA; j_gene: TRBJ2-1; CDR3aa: CASSISTGDSGAGEQFF; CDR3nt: TGTGCCAGTAGTATTAGTACAGGAGATAGCGGAGCCGGTGAGCAGTTCTTC
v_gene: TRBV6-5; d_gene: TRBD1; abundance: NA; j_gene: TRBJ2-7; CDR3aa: CASSYSSETGPYEQYF; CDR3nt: TGTGCCAGCAGTTACTCGAGCGAGACAGGGCCCTACGAGCAGTACTTC
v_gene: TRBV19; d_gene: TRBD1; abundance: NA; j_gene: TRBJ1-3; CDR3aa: CASNPGGTVSGNTIYF; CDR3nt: TGTGCCAGTAACCCAGGGGGGACAGTCTCTGGAAACACCATATATTTT
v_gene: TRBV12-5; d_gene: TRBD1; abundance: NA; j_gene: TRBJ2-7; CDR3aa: CASGLEGGAGEQYF; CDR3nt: TGTGCTAGTGGTTTGGAAGGGGGCGCCGGCGAGCAGTACTTC
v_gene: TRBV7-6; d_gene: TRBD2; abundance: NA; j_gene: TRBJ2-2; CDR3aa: CASSLVVAGGTNTGELFF; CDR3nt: TGTGCCAGCAGCCTGGTGGTAGCGGGGGGCACGAACACCGGGGAGCTGTTTTTT
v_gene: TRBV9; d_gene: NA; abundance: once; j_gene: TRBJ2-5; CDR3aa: CASSVRGRETQYF; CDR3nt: TGTGCCAGCAGCGTCCGAGGGAGAGAGACCCAGTACTTC
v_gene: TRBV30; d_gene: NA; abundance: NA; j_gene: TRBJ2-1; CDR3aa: CAWVGAAGFNEQFF; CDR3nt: TGTGCCTGGGTCGGGGCAGCGGGCTTCAATGAGCAGTTCTTC
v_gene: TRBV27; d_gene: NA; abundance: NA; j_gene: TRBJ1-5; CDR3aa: CASRRENSNQPQHF; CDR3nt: TGTGCCAGCAGGCGGGAGAATAGCAATCAGCCCCAGCATTTT
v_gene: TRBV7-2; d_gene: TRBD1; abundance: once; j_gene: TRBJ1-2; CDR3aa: CASTLSGTGGHGYTF; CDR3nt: TGTGCCAGCACCCTATCGGGGACAGGAGGTCATGGCTACACCTTC
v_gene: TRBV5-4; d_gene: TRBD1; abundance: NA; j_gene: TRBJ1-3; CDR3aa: CASSWDSGSTIYF; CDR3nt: TGTGCCAGCAGCTGGGACAGTGGGTCTACCATATATTTT
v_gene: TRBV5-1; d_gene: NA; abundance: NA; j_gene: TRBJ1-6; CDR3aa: CASSFAGESPLHF; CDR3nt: TGCGCCAGCAGCTTCGCAGGGGAATCACCCCTCCACTTT
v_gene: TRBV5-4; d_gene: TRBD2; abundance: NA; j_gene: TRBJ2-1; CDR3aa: CASHPAGGSNEQFF; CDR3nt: TGTGCCAGCCACCCCGCGGGGGGGAGTAATGAGCAGTTCTTC
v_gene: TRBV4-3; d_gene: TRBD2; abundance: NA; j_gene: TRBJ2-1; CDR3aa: CASSGQTSGDYNEQFF; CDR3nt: TGCGCCAGCAGCGGACAGACTAGCGGGGACTACAATGAGCAGTTCTTC
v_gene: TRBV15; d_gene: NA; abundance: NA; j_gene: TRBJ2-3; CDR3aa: CATSSVYHPTDTQYF; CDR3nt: TGTGCCACCAGCAGTGTCTATCACCCCACAGATACGCAGTATTTT
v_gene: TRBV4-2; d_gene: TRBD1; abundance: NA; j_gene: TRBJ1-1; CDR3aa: CASSPGQGVLTEAFF; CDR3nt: TGTGCCAGCAGTCCGGGACAGGGGGTCCTCACTGAAGCTTTCTTT
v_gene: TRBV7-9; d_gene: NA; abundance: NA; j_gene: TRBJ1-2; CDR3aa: CSSSSGHYGYTF; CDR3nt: TGTTCCAGCAGCTCTGGGCACTATGGCTACACCTTC
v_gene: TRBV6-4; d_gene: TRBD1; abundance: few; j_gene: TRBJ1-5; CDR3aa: CASSDYRDRVNQPQHF; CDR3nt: TGTGCCAGCAGTGACTACCGGGACAGGGTCAATCAGCCCCAGCATTTT
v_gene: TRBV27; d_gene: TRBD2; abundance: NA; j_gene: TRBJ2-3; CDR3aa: CASSLLAGIATDTQYF; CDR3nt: TGTGCCAGCAGTTTACTAGCGGGGATCGCCACAGATACGCAGTATTTT
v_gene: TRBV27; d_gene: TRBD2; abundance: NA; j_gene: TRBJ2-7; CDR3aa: CASSFTSGAYEQYF; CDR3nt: TGTGCCAGCAGTTTCACTAGCGGGGCCTACGAGCAGTACTTC
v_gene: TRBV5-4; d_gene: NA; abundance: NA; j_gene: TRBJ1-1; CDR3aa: CASSLVGLEAFF; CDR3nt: TGTGCCAGCAGCTTGGTGGGGCTTGAAGCTTTCTTT
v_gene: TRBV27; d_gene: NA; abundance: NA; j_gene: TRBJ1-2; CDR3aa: CASSLTGIYGYTF; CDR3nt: TGTGCCAGCAGTTTAACCGGGATCTATGGCTACACCTTC
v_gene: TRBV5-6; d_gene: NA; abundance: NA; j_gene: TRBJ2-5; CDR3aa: CASSLASGMETQYF; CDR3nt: TGTGCCAGCAGCTTGGCCTCAGGGATGGAGACCCAGTACTTC
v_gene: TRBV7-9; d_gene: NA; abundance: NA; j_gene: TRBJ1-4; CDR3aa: CASKKTGLDEKLFF; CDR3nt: TGTGCCAGCAAAAAGACAGGTTTGGACGAAAAACTGTTTTTT
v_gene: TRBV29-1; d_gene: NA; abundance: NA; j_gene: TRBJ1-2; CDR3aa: CSVVQDAYYGYTF; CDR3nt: TGCAGCGTTGTACAGGACGCCTACTATGGCTACACCTTC
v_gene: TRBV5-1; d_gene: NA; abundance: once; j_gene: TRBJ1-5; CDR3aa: CASSLEGVSNQPQHF; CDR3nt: TGCGCCAGCAGCCTGGAGGGGGTTAGCAATCAGCCCCAGCATTTT